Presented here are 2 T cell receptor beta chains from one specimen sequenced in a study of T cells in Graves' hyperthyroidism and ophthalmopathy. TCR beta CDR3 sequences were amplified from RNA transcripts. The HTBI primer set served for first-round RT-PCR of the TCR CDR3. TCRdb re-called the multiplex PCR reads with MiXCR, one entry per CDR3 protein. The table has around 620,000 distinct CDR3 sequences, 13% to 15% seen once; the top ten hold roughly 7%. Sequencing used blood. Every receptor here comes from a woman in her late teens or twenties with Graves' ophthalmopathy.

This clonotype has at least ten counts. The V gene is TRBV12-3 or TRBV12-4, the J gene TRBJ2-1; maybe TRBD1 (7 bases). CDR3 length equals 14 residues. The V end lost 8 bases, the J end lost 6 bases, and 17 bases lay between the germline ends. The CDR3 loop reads CASSGGWVLNEQFF. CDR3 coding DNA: TGTGCCAGCTCAGGGGGGTGGGTCCTCAATGAGCAGTTCTTC.

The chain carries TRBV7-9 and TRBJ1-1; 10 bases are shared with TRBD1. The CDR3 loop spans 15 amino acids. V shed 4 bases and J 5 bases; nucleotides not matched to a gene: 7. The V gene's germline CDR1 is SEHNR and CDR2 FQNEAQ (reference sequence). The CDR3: CASSSRQGAQTEAFF. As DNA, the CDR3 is TGTGCCAGCAGCTCCCGACAGGGGGCTCAAACTGAAGCTTTCTTT.